The rows below give T cell receptor beta chains drawn from one sample of a study of blood T cell repertoires in COVID-19. Sequencing was performed with immunoSEQ multiplex PCR; in TCRdb, only in-frame clones are kept and a portion is missing. The sample lists tens of thousands of clones; 70% to 80% were seen once. The source material was peripheral blood. The origin of the receptors is a man aged 60 to 75 with acute or convalescent COVID-19. The CDR3 runs from the conserved cysteine through the conserved F or W. A D gene is named only where the DNA matches it firmly. Size values are once, few and many counts, or a class for expanded clones, and some rows have none.

>TRBJ2-2|TRBV7-2|.|.
CASSSNRGGTGELFF
TGTGCCAGCAGCTCCAACAGGGGGGGAACCGGGGAGCTGTTTTTT
>TRBJ2-1|TRBV25-1|TRBD2|.
CASSDSLAGATEQFF
TGTGCCAGCAGTGATAGCTTAGCGGGAGCCACCGAGCAGTTCTTC
>TRBJ2-7|TRBV19|TRBD2|.
CASSILAGAYEQYF
TGTGCCAGTAGTATCCTCGCGGGAGCCTACGAGCAGTACTTC
>TRBJ2-5|TRBV4-2|TRBD2|once
CASSLYSGRQETQYF
TGTGCCAGCAGCCTCTATAGCGGGAGACAAGAGACCCAGTACTTC
>TRBJ1-1|TRBV7-9|.|.
CASSAFRGQNTEAFF
TGTGCCAGCAGCGCCTTTCGCGGCCAGAACACTGAAGCTTTCTTT
>TRBJ2-3|TRBV6-4|TRBD2|.
CASSQTSGRILLTDTQYF
TGTGCCAGCAGCCAGACTAGCGGGAGGATCTTATTGACAGATACGCAGTATTTT
>TRBJ1-2|TRBV18|.|.
CASSSTGDNYGYTF
TGTGCCAGCTCATCCACAGGAGACAACTATGGCTACACCTTC
>TRBJ2-7|TRBV3-1/TRBV3-2|TRBD2|once
CASSPMRGNSYEQYF
TGTGCCAGCAGCCCTATGCGGGGGAACTCCTACGAGCAGTACTTC
>TRBJ1-1|TRBV7-9|TRBD1|.
CASSLWPGQKTEAFF
TGTGCCAGCAGCTTATGGCCGGGACAGAAAACTGAAGCTTTCTTT
>TRBJ1-6|TRBV30|.|.
CAWSELSSTSPLHF
TGTGCCTGGAGTGAGTTGAGTTCTACTTCACCCCTCCACTTT
>TRBJ2-7|TRBV6-5|TRBD1|.
CASSSGTGPQYF
TGTGCCAGCAGTTCCGGGACAGGGCCCCAGTACTTC
>TRBJ2-3|TRBV3-1/TRBV3-2|TRBD2|.
CASSHGTRDTDTQYF
TGTGCCAGCAGCCACGGGACTAGGGACACAGATACGCAGTATTTT
>TRBJ2-3|TRBV18|TRBD1|.
CASSTTGQSSTDTQYF
TGTGCCAGCTCAACAACGGGACAGAGTAGCACAGATACGCAGTATTTT
>TRBJ2-1|TRBV6-5|.|.
CASSYGTAYNEQFF
TGTGCCAGCAGTTATGGGACTGCCTACAATGAGCAGTTCTTC
>TRBJ2-1|TRBV10-1|TRBD1|.
CASSELAGGVRNEQFF
TGCGCCAGCAGTGAGTTGGCAGGGGGCGTTAGGAATGAGCAGTTCTTC
>TRBJ1-1|TRBV6-5|.|.
CASWAGKNTEAFF
TGTGCCAGCTGGGCGGGGAAAAACACTGAAGCTTTCTTT
>TRBJ2-3|TRBV5-1|.|.
CASSLTVTSTDTQYF
TGCGCCAGCAGCTTGACCGTAACTAGCACAGATACGCAGTATTTT
>TRBJ2-6|TRBV19|.|.
CASSISLSGANVLTF
TGTGCCAGTAGTATATCTCTCTCTGGGGCCAACGTCCTGACTTTC
>TRBJ2-5|TRBV18|TRBD1|.
CASSPGTGGRQETQYF
TGTGCCAGCTCACCCGGGACAGGGGGTAGGCAAGAGACCCAGTACTTC
>TRBJ2-3|TRBV5-1|.|.
CASRASETDTQYF
TGCGCCAGCAGGGCTAGCGAGACAGATACGCAGTATTTT
>TRBJ2-5|TRBV5-1|.|.
CASSLAGDYWETQYF
TGCGCCAGCAGCTTGGCGGGGGATTACTGGGAGACCCAGTACTTC
>TRBJ2-7|TRBV12-3/TRBV12-4|TRBD1|.
CATRQGHSYEQYF
TGTGCCACCCGACAGGGGCACTCCTACGAGCAGTACTTC
>TRBJ2-1|TRBV19|.|.
CASSVLALYSYNEQFF
TGTGCCAGTAGTGTCCTAGCGCTCTACTCCTACAATGAGCAGTTCTTC
>TRBJ2-3|TRBV24-1|TRBD1|.
CATSDLSGTGEDTQYF
TGTGCCACCAGTGATTTGTCCGGGACAGGGGAAGATACGCAGTATTTT
>TRBJ2-1|TRBV27|TRBD1|.
CASSKTLTGGIINEQFF
TGTGCCAGCAGTAAAACGCTGACAGGGGGCATTATCAATGAGCAGTTCTTC
>TRBJ1-4|TRBV2|TRBD1|.
CASKAGGNEKLFF
TGTGCCAGCAAAGCAGGGGGAAATGAAAAACTGTTTTTT
>TRBJ2-1|TRBV19|.|.
CASRDSYNEQFF
TGTGCCAGTCGGGACTCCTACAATGAGCAGTTCTTC
>TRBJ1-1|TRBV2|TRBD1|.
CASSVNRGSEAFF
TGTGCCAGCAGTGTAAACAGGGGAAGCGAAGCTTTCTTT
>TRBJ1-4|TRBV19|TRBD1|.
CASNDRGGSGEKLFF
TGTGCCAGTAATGACAGGGGAGGATCGGGGGAAAAACTGTTTTTT
>TRBJ1-2|TRBV6-1|TRBD1|.
CASSEWDSANYGYTF
TGTGCCAGCAGTGAGTGGGACAGCGCTAACTATGGCTACACCTTC
>TRBJ2-7|TRBV5-8|TRBD1|few
CASSSDRGRYEQYF
TGTGCCAGCAGCTCGGACAGGGGGAGATACGAGCAGTACTTC
>TRBJ2-7|TRBV7-2|TRBD2|.
CASSLEATSGYEQYF
TGTGCCAGCAGCTTAGAAGCGACTAGCGGCTACGAGCAGTACTTC
>TRBJ2-5|TRBV9|TRBD1|.
CASSGPLDREETQYF
TGTGCCAGCAGCGGGCCCCTCGACAGGGAGGAGACCCAGTACTTC
>TRBJ1-6|TRBV30|.|many
CAWRENYNSPLHF
TGTGCCTGGAGGGAGAACTATAATTCACCCCTCCACTTT
>TRBJ2-1|TRBV28|.|.
CASSFRGRGEQFF
TGTGCCAGCAGTTTCAGAGGGAGAGGTGAGCAGTTCTTC
>TRBJ2-7|TRBV28|TRBD1|.
CASSLPGQGSREQYF
TGTGCCAGCAGTCTACCGGGACAGGGATCGCGCGAGCAGTACTTC
>TRBJ1-1|TRBV5-1|.|.
CASSLVTVEAEAFF
TGCGCCAGCAGCTTGGTGACCGTGGAGGCCGAGGCTTTCTTT
>TRBJ1-2|TRBV5-4|.|.
CASTSGRQGYGYTF
TGTGCCAGCACTTCCGGGCGCCAGGGCTATGGCTACACCTTC
>TRBJ2-7|TRBV18|.|.
CASSPQRTASYEQYF
TGTGCCAGCTCACCACAACGGACAGCATCCTACGAGCAGTACTTC